The source of this TCR beta chain is a study of cytomegalovirus exposure and HLA in healthy donors. Study information: The Caucasian-associated ancestry cluster held over 80% of 398 genotyped donors. Findings and limits, study-wide: TCR beta V- and J-gene trimming, according to a later analysis, was linked to a missense DCLRE1C variant. In a later analysis, DRB1 alleles had the most associated TCRs; HLA-C alleles the fewest.

The primer mix had 60 Vbeta and 13 Jbeta primers. Sequencing used immunoSEQ multiplex PCR; TCRdb keeps in-frame clones, though not all of them. Here the sample spans some 120,000 clones, around 80% being singletons. The germline gives CDR1 SNHLY, CDR2 FYNNEI. Trimming removed 1 base at V and 5 bases at J, with 20 bases between. The CDR3 is 17 residues long. Of note for this clone: Its specificity is not known.

Sequencing was performed on PBMCs. The origin of this receptor is a man younger than 45 in good health and CMV-seropositive. V is TRBV2 and J is TRBJ2-5; maybe TRBD2 (7 bases). The CDR3 sequence is CASSEGGIGGGWETQYF. The CDR3 nucleotides are TGTGCCAGCAGTGAAGGGGGAATAGGCGGGGGCTGGGAGACCCAGTACTTC.